The 22 T cell receptor beta chains below come from one sample, sequenced in a study of blood T cell repertoires in COVID-19. The table came from immunoSEQ multiplex PCR; TCRdb's copy has only in-frame clones and leaves some out. The sample comprises about 250,000 clones, roughly 80% of which are singletons, and 7.5% to 10% rests with the top ten. The sample taken for sequencing was peripheral blood. The receptor source for this set is an elderly man with acute or convalescent COVID-19.

The chain links TRBV28 to TRBJ2-7; tentatively, D is TRBD1 (5 bases). The germline CDR1 and CDR2 sequences are MDHEN and SYDVKM. Trimming stripped 5 bases from V and 2 bases from J, with 16 bases between. This CDR3 is 15 amino acids long. CDR3 amino acids: CASSGKAGQAYEQYF. Here the CDR3 DNA reads TGTGCCAGCAGTGGGAAGGCAGGGCAGGCCTACGAGCAGTACTTC.

The chain is built from TRBV18 and TRBJ1-4; D unresolved. Per germline, CDR1 KGHSH and CDR2 LQKENI. The CDR3 is 15 residues long. Trimming stripped 1 base from V and 7 bases from J, with 13 bases between. CDR3 in amino acids: CASSPRSGRSEKLFF. The CDR3 DNA follows: TGTGCCAGCTCACCACGTTCGGGGAGGAGTGAAAAACTGTTTTTT. The entire variable domain, with the rest obtained from reference TRBV18 and TRBJ1-4, is as follows: NAGVMQNPRHLVRRRGQEARLRCSPMKGHSHVYWYRQLPEEGLKFMVYLQKENIIDESGMPKERFSAEFPKEGPSILRIQQVVRGDSAAYFCASSPRSGRSEKLFFGSGTQLSVL.

This chain connects TRBV19 to TRBJ1-6, with TRBD1 as a possible D gene (6 bases). Trimming removed 5 bases at V and 14 bases at J, with 19 bases between. Per germline, CDR1 LNHDA and CDR2 SQIVND (reference sequence). This CDR3 has 14 amino acids. In nucleotides, the CDR3 is TGTGCCAGTAGTCCAACACCTACAGGGACGGCCCTCCACTTT. This translates into CASSPTPTGTALHF.

The chain couples TRBV6-1 to TRBJ1-5; D call uncertain. The germline V and J ends were trimmed by 2 bases and 6 bases, with 20 bases remaining between them. Looked up from germline, CDR1 is MNHNS and CDR2 is SASEGT. The CDR3 is 17 amino acids. For the CDR3, the DNA is TGTGCCAGCAGTGAAACTCCCTCCGTTTCAGGATCTCAGCCCCAGCATTTT. The encoded protein is CASSETPSVSGSQPQHF.

V usage is TRBV5-4 and J usage is TRBJ1-2, with 9 bases lining up with TRBD1. This CDR3 is 13 amino acids long. Losses at the gene ends were 3 bases for V and 8 bases for J; bases not matched to a gene: 5. Per the germline V gene, CDR1 is SGHNT and CDR2 is YYREEE (reference sequence). CDR3 nucleotides: TGTGCCAGCAGCTCCGACAGGGGGAGAGGCTACACCTTC. Translation: CASSSDRGRGYTF.

The V gene is TRBV5-1, the J gene TRBJ2-3, with 8 bases matching TRBD2. The CDR3 runs 18 residues. V shed 1 base and J 2 bases; nucleotides not matched to a gene: 12. The germline gives CDR1 SGHRS, CDR2 YFSETQ. Written as DNA, the CDR3 is TGCGCCAGCAGCTTGCTCGGTGGCGGGGGGCTATCCACAGATACGCAGTATTTT. It yields the protein CASSLLGGGGLSTDTQYF.

This chain joins TRBV27 and TRBJ1-5; 8 bases line up with TRBD1. The CDR3 is made up of 15 amino acids. CDR1 MNHEY and CDR2 SMNVEV come from the germline V gene (reference sequence). With V trimmed by 6 bases and J by 5 bases, 9 bases remained unmatched. The CDR3 DNA sequence: TGTGCCAGCAGCTCAGACAGGGGCGCGCATCAGCCCCAGCATTTT. This sequence encodes CASSSDRGAHQPQHF.

The chain recombines TRBV6-1 with TRBJ1-4; TRBD1 is a possible D gene (5 bases). Germline V gene sequence: CDR1 MNHNS, CDR2 SASEGT. Trimming stripped 0 bases from V and 3 bases from J, with 8 bases between. The CDR3 has 15 residues. CDR3 in DNA: TGTGCCAGCAGTGAAGCGGGGGGTCCTAATGAAAAACTGTTTTTT. It encodes CASSEAGGPNEKLFF.

This chain links TRBV25-1 with TRBJ2-1, with TRBD2 matching over 7 bases. The CDR3 sequence is 15 residues long. CDR1 is MGHDK, CDR2 SYGVNS, per germline. With V trimmed by 10 bases and J by 6 bases, 15 bases remained unmatched. CDR3 DNA sequence: TGTGCCACCAGGGTATGGTTAGCGGGCCTCAATGAGCAGTTCTTC. Translated: CATRVWLAGLNEQFF. Filled out from reference TRBV25-1 and TRBJ2-1, the complete variable domain reads EADIYQTPRYLVIGTGKKITLECSQTMGHDKMYWYQQDPGMELHLIHYSYGVNSTEKGDLSSESTVSRIRTEHFPLTLESARPSHTSQYLCATRVWLAGLNEQFFGPGTRLTVL.

The V call is TRBV7-2, the J call TRBJ2-1; TRBD2 matches at 11 bases. V shed 0 bases and J 6 bases; nucleotides not matched to a gene: 1. From germline, CDR1 is SGHTA and CDR2 FQGNSA. The CDR3 runs 15 residues. The DNA for the CDR3 is TGTGCCAGCAGCTTAGCACTAGCGGGAGCCAATGAGCAGTTCTTC. Its protein product is CASSLALAGANEQFF.

This clone was picked up one time. V usage is TRBV3-1 (or the pseudogene TRBV3-2) and J usage is TRBJ1-1; TRBD1 might be the D (6 bases). V was shortened by 4 bases and J by 1 base, with 10 bases between the two germline ends. The CDR3 runs 14 residues. Germline V gene lookup returns CDR1 LGHDT and CDR2 YNNKEL (reference sequence). The CDR3, as DNA: TGTGCCAGCAGCCTGGGACAAAAGAACACTGAAGCTTTCTTT. This translates into CASSLGQKNTEAFF.

The chain joins TRBV14 to TRBJ1-1; D possibly corresponds to TRBD1 (5 bases). Trimming took 3 bases from V and 1 from J, leaving 9 bases between them. The CDR3 consists of 14 residues. From germline, CDR1 is SGHDN and CDR2 FVKESK. The chain's CDR3 is CASSHSGANTEAFF. The CDR3 DNA follows: TGTGCCAGCAGCCATTCTGGGGCGAACACTGAAGCTTTCTTT. Full variable domain (outside the CDR3, taken from reference TRBV14 and TRBJ1-1): EAGVTQFPSHSVIEKGQTVTLRCDPISGHDNLYWYRRVMGKEIKFLLHFVKESKQDESGMPNNRFLAERTGGTYSTLKVQPAELEDSGVYFCASSHSGANTEAFFGQGTRLTVV.

This chain connects TRBV6-1 to TRBJ2-3; D perhaps matches TRBD2 (6 bases). CDR1 is MNHNS, CDR2 SASEGT, per germline. Between the trimmed V and J ends, which lost 2 bases and 9 bases, there was a span of 18 bases. The CDR3 runs 15 residues. The CDR3 protein is CASSEHDGGRGTQYF. The DNA of the CDR3 is TGTGCCAGCAGTGAACATGATGGGGGGAGAGGCACGCAGTATTTT.

About this clone: Different DNA sequences within this sample yield the same CDR3. The chain has TRBV5-1 and TRBJ2-3; D remains ambiguous. The V gene's germline CDR1 is SGHRS and CDR2 YFSETQ. V lost 0 bases, J lost 1 base, and 3 bases lay in between. The CDR3 length is 13 residues. The CDR3 region is CASSLGGTDTQYF. The DNA of the CDR3 is TGCGCCAGCAGCTTGGGAGGCACAGATACGCAGTATTTT. Full variable domain (outside the CDR3, taken from reference TRBV5-1 and TRBJ2-3): KAGVTQTPRYLIKTRGQQVTLSCSPISGHRSVSWYQQTPGQGLQFLFEYFSETQRNKGNFPGRFSGRQFSNSRSEMNVSTLELGDSALYLCASSLGGTDTQYFGPGTRLTVL.

Only one count was recorded for this clone. The V and J genes are TRBV5-1 and TRBJ2-1; TRBD2 is a possible D gene (6 bases). V lost 8 bases to trimming and J lost 7 bases, with 16 bases between them. This CDR3 spans 13 amino acids. Per germline, CDR1 SGHRS and CDR2 YFSETQ. Here the CDR3 reads CASIFDGGNEQFF. CDR3 bases: TGCGCCAGTATTTTCGACGGGGGTAATGAGCAGTTCTTC.

The gene calls are TRBV24-1 and TRBJ1-1; D possibly corresponds to TRBD1 (6 bases). Germline assignment: CDR1 KGHDR and CDR2 SFDVKD. The CDR3 totals 13 residues. The V and J ends lost 10 bases and 1 base respectively, with 12 bases between them. CDR3 DNA sequence: TGTGCCACTAACTCGGGACAGAACACTGAAGCTTTCTTT. Amino acid sequence: CATNSGQNTEAFF.

CDR3 sequence reads: CASSPRVGNEQFF. The CDR3 region has the DNA TGTGCCAGCAGCCCCCGGGTAGGCAATGAGCAGTTCTTC. The chain employs TRBV7-9 and TRBJ2-1; D is uncertain. CDR3 length: 13 amino acids. From germline, CDR1 is SEHNR and CDR2 FQNEAQ (reference sequence). The V end lost 5 bases, the J end lost 6 bases, and 11 bases lay between the germline ends.

This chain connects TRBV25-1 to TRBJ1-2; D ambiguous. V dropped 0 bases and J dropped 8 bases, with 13 bases sitting between them. This CDR3 spans 14 amino acids. In germline, CDR1 is MGHDK, CDR2 SYGVNS. The CDR3 protein is CASSEYWAGSGYTF. CDR3 nucleotides: TGTGCCAGCAGTGAATATTGGGCAGGCTCGGGCTACACCTTC.

The chain uses TRBV10-3 and TRBJ2-7; 8 bases are a match to TRBD1. The CDR3 runs to 14 residues. J was trimmed by 4 bases and V by 8 bases; bases with no gene match: 10. Germline values: CDR1 ENHRY, CDR2 SYGVKD. CDR3 protein: CAIGDRRKNYEQYF. The CDR3 coding sequence is TGTGCCATCGGGGACAGGCGAAAAAATTACGAGCAGTACTTC.

The chain recombines TRBV5-8 with TRBJ1-4; tentative D call: TRBD1 (6 bases). Germline CDR1 SGHTS, CDR2 YDEGEE. The CDR3 runs to 16 residues. V dropped 3 bases and J dropped 0 bases, with 12 bases sitting between them. The DNA of the CDR3 is TGTGCCAGCAGCTACGCTACAGGGACAACTAATGAAAAACTGTTTTTT. This translates into CASSYATGTTNEKLFF.

J is TRBJ1-2 and V is TRBV5-6, with 10 positions matching TRBD1. Germline V gene lookup returns CDR1 SGHDT and CDR2 YYEEEE. The CDR3 consists of 14 residues. With V trimmed by 4 bases and J by 8 bases, 8 bases remained unmatched. For the CDR3, the DNA is TGTGCCAGCAGCCCCGGGACAGGGGTGCGCGGCTACACCTTC. Its protein product is CASSPGTGVRGYTF.

The chain recombines TRBV10-3 with TRBJ1-1; D call uncertain. V gave up 8 bases and J gave up 1 base, with 11 bases separating them. The CDR3 has 13 amino acids. Germline CDR1 and CDR2: ENHRY and SYGVKD. DNA of the CDR3: TGTGCCATCGGTGGAGACACGAACACTGAAGCTTTCTTT. Translating it yields CAIGGDTNTEAFF.